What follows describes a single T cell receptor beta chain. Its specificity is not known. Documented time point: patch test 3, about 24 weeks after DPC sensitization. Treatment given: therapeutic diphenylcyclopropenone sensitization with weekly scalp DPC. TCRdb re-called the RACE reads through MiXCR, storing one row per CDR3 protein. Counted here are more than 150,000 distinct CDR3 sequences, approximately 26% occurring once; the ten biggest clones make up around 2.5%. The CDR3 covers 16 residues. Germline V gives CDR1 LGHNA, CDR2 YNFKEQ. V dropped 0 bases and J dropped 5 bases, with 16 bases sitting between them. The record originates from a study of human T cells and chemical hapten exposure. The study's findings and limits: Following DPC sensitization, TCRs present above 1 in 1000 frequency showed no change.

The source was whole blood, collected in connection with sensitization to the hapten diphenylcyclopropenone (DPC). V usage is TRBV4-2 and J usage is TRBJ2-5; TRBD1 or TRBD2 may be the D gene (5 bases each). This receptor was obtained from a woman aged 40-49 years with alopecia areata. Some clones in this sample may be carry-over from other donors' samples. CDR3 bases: TGTGCCAGCAGCCAAGATGGGACCCAAAGTCTGGAGACCCAGTACTTC. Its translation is CASSQDGTQSLETQYF.